The clone carrying this T cell receptor beta chain was recorded a few times. This record belongs to a study of technical replicates of blood from four donors. The repertoire was sequenced with immunoSEQ multiplex PCR; TCRdb's copy has only in-frame clones and lacks some. The sample has about 81,000 clones, over 75% seen once; the top ten hold roughly 3.9%. J lost 7 bases, V lost 2 bases, and 4 bases had no gene match. The CDR3 totals 14 residues. Per the germline V gene, CDR1 is MRHNA and CDR2 is SNTAGT. The rearrangement joins TRBV6-4 to TRBJ2-1; 8 bases are a match to TRBD1. Sequenced sample: PBMCs. The TCR comes from a human donor in good health. Some clones in this sample may be carry-over from other donors' samples. CDR3 DNA: TGTGCCAGCAGTGACAGGCAGGGGGCGAATGAGCAGTTCTTC. Its protein is CASSDRQGANEQFF.